This entry lists 30 T cell receptor beta chains sequenced from one sample in a study of cytomegalovirus exposure and HLA in healthy donors (dated by TCRdb to about 2017). Library preparation employed the immunoSEQ multiplex PCR assay. A mixture of 60 forward primers for TCR Vbeta segments and 13 reverse primers for TCR Jbeta segments was used in the multiplex PCR. As stored in TCRdb, this immuneACCESS dataset retains in-frame rearrangements with V and J assigned. A fraction of the clones does not appear; measured against another copy, unresolved V genes explain less than half of the discrepancy, and the remainder lacks a known reason. The sample contains tens of thousands of clones, almost 70% of them found a single time. The top ten clones comprise over 6.5% of the sample. Sequencing was carried out using PBMCs. The receptors come from a man between 25 and 39 years old in good health and CMV-seronegative.

As for this clone: At one boundary the junction diverges from the germline segment, which might be a read error. V usage is TRBV4-3 and J usage is TRBJ1-4, with D perhaps matching TRBD1 (6 bases). The CDR3 consists of 13 residues. Germline values: CDR1 LGHNA, CDR2 YSLEER. The CDR3 DNA sequence: TGCGCCAGCAGCCAAGATCATGGGACACCCCCGGTTTTT. This sequence encodes CASSQDHGTPPVF.

The chain couples TRBV4-3 to TRBJ2-3, with 10 bases lining up with TRBD2. The germline CDR1 and CDR2 sequences are LGHNA and YSLEER. V shed 4 bases, J shed 4 bases, and the junction held 5 bases outside the gene matches. The CDR3 length is 15 residues. The CDR3 region has the DNA TGCGCCAGCAGCCCCCAGCGGGGGGGTGCAGATACGCAGTATTTT. Translating gives CASSPQRGGADTQYF.

V and J are TRBV6-5 and TRBJ1-1; TRBD1 matches 9 bases. The CDR3 loop spans 15 amino acids. Per germline, CDR1 MNHEY and CDR2 SVGAGI. V lost 0 bases to trimming and J lost 3 bases; unmatched junction nucleotides: 2. The chain's CDR3 is CASSYSGQGDTEAFF. The CDR3 DNA reads TGTGCCAGCAGTTACTCGGGACAGGGAGACACTGAAGCTTTCTTT.

This clone has only a few counts. The chain recombines TRBV9 with TRBJ2-7; D possibly corresponds to TRBD1 (6 bases). This CDR3 region has 15 residues. Germline values: CDR1 SGDLS, CDR2 YYNGEE. The V and J ends lost 4 bases and 2 bases respectively, with 16 bases between them. For the CDR3, the DNA is TGTGCCAGCAGCCCCTCCCCAGGGGCTCCCTACGAGCAGTACTTC. It codes for CASSPSPGAPYEQYF.

There are a few counts of this clone. J is TRBJ2-7 and V is TRBV5-1, with D possibly being TRBD2 (6 bases). This CDR3 spans 14 amino acids. Germline loops: CDR1 SGHRS, CDR2 YFSETQ. V gave up 3 bases and J gave up 0 bases, with 10 bases separating them. This CDR3 is CASSSRGSSYEQYF. The CDR3 coding sequence is TGCGCCAGCAGCTCTCGGGGGAGCTCCTACGAGCAGTACTTC.

This clone was picked up one time. This sequence joins TRBV9 and TRBJ2-1, with 10 bases identical to TRBD2. The germline gives CDR1 SGDLS, CDR2 YYNGEE. The V segment lost 0 bases and the J segment 3 bases; nucleotides outside the gene matches: 3. The CDR3 runs to 16 residues. Here the CDR3 DNA reads TGTGCCAGCAGCGTAGTCCAGCGGGGGGGCTACAATGAGCAGTTCTTC. It specifies CASSVVQRGGYNEQFF.

V usage is TRBV7-9 and J usage is TRBJ2-5; a weak D match, TRBD2 (6 bases). V dropped 0 bases and J dropped 4 bases, with 9 bases sitting between them. CDR1 and CDR2 (germline): SEHNR, FQNEAQ (reference sequence). The CDR3 length is 14 residues. This chain's CDR3 is CASSLAGGGETQYF. For the CDR3, the DNA is TGTGCCAGCAGCTTAGCGGGAGGTGGAGAGACCCAGTACTTC.

The rearrangement uses TRBV28 and TRBJ1-5; D not resolved. The germline V gene has CDR1 MDHEN and CDR2 SYDVKM. The CDR3 is 15 amino acids. Trimming pared 5 bases from V and 5 bases from J, leaving 16 bases between. In nucleotides, the CDR3 is TGTGCCAGCAGTCCCTCCCTAGGCGGGTATCAGCCCCAGCATTTT. This codes for CASSPSLGGYQPQHF.

The sample holds a few counts of this clone. The chain uses TRBV7-2 and TRBJ2-5, with D maybe TRBD1 (6 bases). Germline loops: CDR1 SGHTA, CDR2 FQGNSA. This CDR3 is 14 amino acids long. V was clipped by 3 bases and J by 5 bases, with 13 bases between them. The CDR3 here is CASSFKGGLETQYF. The CDR3 region has the DNA TGTGCCAGCAGCTTTAAAGGGGGATTGGAGACCCAGTACTTC.

The genes are TRBV15 and TRBJ1-1; TRBD1 aligns across 7 bases. The CDR3 has 15 residues. V was pared by 3 bases and J by 3 bases, with 7 bases of the junction left unmatched. Germline CDR1 is LNHNV and CDR2 is YYDKDF (reference sequence). CDR3: CATSRALGQYTEAFF. CDR3 nucleotide sequence: TGTGCCACCAGCAGGGCTCTGGGACAGTACACTGAAGCTTTCTTT.

The gene calls are TRBV14 and TRBJ2-2, with a weak D call TRBD2 (5 bases). The CDR3 length is 15 residues. V was cut by 1 base and J by 7 bases, with 13 bases left in between. Germline lookup yields CDR1 SGHDN and CDR2 FVKESK. CDR3 sequence: CASSQGTPMGGELFF. The CDR3 region has the DNA TGTGCCAGCAGCCAAGGGACTCCGATGGGCGGGGAGCTGTTTTTT.

This clone came up a few times. The rearrangement links TRBV29-1 to TRBJ1-2; D is perhaps TRBD1 (5 bases). The germline V gene has CDR1 SQVTM and CDR2 ANQGSEA. The CDR3 has 12 residues. V lost 4 bases and J lost 5, with 11 bases in between. Here the CDR3 reads CSVGTSDYGYTF. As DNA, the CDR3 is TGCAGCGTTGGGACATCAGATTATGGCTACACCTTC.

This rearrangement joins TRBV7-9 to TRBJ1-4; D possibly corresponds to TRBD1 (5 bases). Germline CDR1 is SEHNR and CDR2 is FQNEAQ (reference sequence). The germline V and J ends were trimmed by 5 bases and 7 bases, with 17 bases remaining between them. This CDR3 contains 15 residues. The CDR3 sequence: CASSGDSKRGEKLFF. The CDR3 DNA is TGTGCCAGCAGCGGGGACTCAAAAAGGGGTGAAAAACTGTTTTTT.

The gene calls are TRBV5-1 and TRBJ2-4, with 9 bases lining up with TRBD1. CDR3 length: 18 amino acids. The V segment lost 0 bases and the J segment 4 bases; nucleotides outside the gene matches: 11. The germline gives CDR1 SGHRS, CDR2 YFSETQ. In DNA form, the CDR3 reads TGCGCCAGCAGCTTGGCCAAGTTTGGACAGGGGATGAAAAACATTCAGTACTTC. The encoded protein is CASSLAKFGQGMKNIQYF.

The V and J genes are TRBV29-1 and TRBJ2-1; D unresolved. Per germline, CDR1 SQVTM and CDR2 ANQGSEA. The CDR3 is 11 residues long. V was shortened by 6 bases and J by 4 bases, with 7 bases between the two germline ends. In DNA form, the CDR3 reads TGCAGCGTCGTCGGGTACAATGAGCAGTTCTTC. Translated: CSVVGYNEQFF.

This clone was seen a handful of times. The rearrangement uses TRBV5-6 and TRBJ2-3, with 9 positions matching TRBD2. This CDR3 region has 16 residues. Germline V gene lookup returns CDR1 SGHDT and CDR2 YYEEEE. The trim removed 4 bases at V and 0 bases at J, leaving 6 bases unmatched. In DNA, the CDR3 is TGTGCCAGCAGCGAAGGACTAGCGACGAGCACAGATACGCAGTATTTT. As protein: CASSEGLATSTDTQYF.

The V gene is TRBV5-6, the J gene TRBJ1-5, with 7 positions matching TRBD1. This CDR3 region has 14 residues. The V gene end was trimmed by 4 bases and the J gene end by 2 bases; junction bases not matched to a gene: 3. Germline loops: CDR1 SGHDT, CDR2 YYEEEE. This chain's CDR3 is CASSHGQGNQPQHF. The DNA of the CDR3 is TGTGCCAGCAGCCACGGACAGGGCAATCAGCCCCAGCATTTT. Variable domain in full (rest from reference TRBV5-6 and TRBJ1-5): DAGVTQSPTHLIKTRGQQVTLRCSPKSGHDTVSWYQQALGQGPQFIFQYYEEEERQRGNFPDRFSGHQFPNYSSELNVNALLLGDSALYLCASSHGQGNQPQHFGDGTRLSIL.

This clone appeared a single time. This chain's CDR3 is CASSLGHANTGELFF. CDR3 sequence (DNA): TGTGCCAGCAGCTTGGGACACGCGAACACCGGGGAGCTGTTTTTT. V is TRBV11-2 and J is TRBJ2-2, with a weak D call TRBD1 (6 bases). The CDR3 sequence is 15 residues long. The V and J ends lost 3 bases and 0 bases respectively, with 8 bases between them. Per the germline V gene, CDR1 is SGHAT and CDR2 is FQNNGV.

This rearrangement joins TRBV10-1 to TRBJ2-7, with 8 bases fitting TRBD2. CDR1 WNHNN and CDR2 SYGVQD come from the germline V gene (reference sequence). The CDR3 has 16 amino acids. J was trimmed by 6 bases and V by 3 bases; bases with no gene match: 13. The DNA for the CDR3 is TGCGCCAGCAGTGAAAGGTCTAGCGGGCCACAGGTCGAGCAGTACTTC. Its protein is CASSERSSGPQVEQYF.

V is TRBV7-9 and J is TRBJ2-3; 9 bases are shared with TRBD2. The germline CDR1 and CDR2 sequences are SEHNR and FQNEAQ (reference sequence). This CDR3 region has 13 residues. J lost 15 bases, V lost 1 base, and 8 bases had no gene match. CDR3 coding DNA: TGTGCCAGCAGCTTAGGGGGTCTAGCGGGACAATATTTT. It specifies CASSLGGLAGQYF.

The V gene is TRBV9, the J gene TRBJ1-3, with D possibly TRBD1 on 5 matching bases. The CDR3 length is 14 residues. In germline, CDR1 is SGDLS, CDR2 YYNGEE. Between the trimmed V and J ends, which lost 5 bases and 0 bases, there was a span of 9 bases. CDR3 coding DNA: TGTGCCAGCAGTGGAGACAGCTCTGGAAACACCATATATTTT. Protein sequence: CASSGDSSGNTIYF.

The V and J genes are TRBV29-1 and TRBJ2-3; 7 bases align to TRBD2. The germline V gene has CDR1 SQVTM and CDR2 ANQGSEA. This CDR3 region has 16 residues. J was trimmed by 2 bases and V by 6 bases; bases with no gene match: 14. The CDR3 reads CSVIGWEGRHTDTQYF. CDR3 DNA: TGCAGCGTCATCGGCTGGGAGGGTAGGCACACAGATACGCAGTATTTT.

This clone was detected only once. CDR3 sequence (DNA): TGTGCCAGCAGCCAAGGTAGCCGGATAGCAGATACGCAGTATTTT. It yields the protein CASSQGSRIADTQYF. This sequence joins TRBV4-2 and TRBJ2-3; D unclear. Trimming shortened V by 1 base and J by 4 bases, and 12 bases separated the two germline ends. The CDR3 is made up of 15 amino acids. The V gene's germline CDR1 is LGHNA and CDR2 YNFKEQ.

V is TRBV28 and J is TRBJ1-5, with D uncertain. The V and J ends lost 2 bases and 0 bases respectively, with 8 bases between them. Germline assignment: CDR1 MDHEN and CDR2 SYDVKM. The CDR3 sequence is 15 residues long. The CDR3 DNA is TGTGCCAGCAGTTTAAGACTGAATAGCAATCAGCCCCAGCATTTT. It is translated as CASSLRLNSNQPQHF. The variable domain in full, with the rest retrieved from reference TRBV28 and TRBJ1-5, is DVKVTQSSRYLVKRTGEKVFLECVQDMDHENMFWYRQDPGLGLRLIYFSYDVKMKEKGDIPEGYSVSREKKERFSLILESASTNQTSMYLCASSLRLNSNQPQHFGDGTRLSIL.

The CDR3 nucleotides read TGCAGCGTTGGCCGGGGTAGCCTTGCCTACGAGCAGTACTTC. This sequence encodes CSVGRGSLAYEQYF. V usage is TRBV29-1 and J usage is TRBJ2-7, with TRBD2 as a possible D gene (5 bases). The germline CDR1 and CDR2 sequences are SQVTM and ANQGSEA. This CDR3 is 14 amino acids long. The V gene lost 4 bases and the J gene lost 2 bases, with 15 bases spanning the gap.

J is TRBJ2-7 and V is TRBV6-5; the D gene is possibly TRBD1 (6 bases). V was pared by 6 bases and J by 3 bases, with 15 bases between. Germline CDR1 is MNHEY and CDR2 is SVGAGI. This CDR3 has 14 residues. The CDR3 sequence is CASSSRSDSYEQYF. DNA for the CDR3: TGTGCCAGCAGCTCCCGATCGGACAGCTACGAGCAGTACTTC.

There are a few counts of this clone. This chain connects TRBV6-5 to TRBJ2-2; D perhaps matches TRBD1 (6 bases). Germline V gene data show CDR1 as MNHEY and CDR2 as SVGAGI. The ends were cut back, 1 base at V and 7 bases at J, with 13 bases in the middle. This CDR3 is built from 15 residues. CDR3 amino acids: CASSYLQGSSGELFF. The CDR3 coding sequence is TGTGCCAGCAGTTACTTGCAGGGGTCGAGCGGGGAGCTGTTTTTT.

This chain uses TRBV25-1 with TRBJ1-4; no firm D call. V lost 1 base to trimming and J lost 7 bases, with 13 bases between them. The V gene's germline CDR1 is MGHDK and CDR2 SYGVNS. The CDR3 is 15 residues long. As DNA, the CDR3 is TGTGCCAGCAGTGAATCGAGGTCCGGTGGTGAAAAACTGTTTTTT. Translated, it gives CASSESRSGGEKLFF. The variable domain in full, with the rest retrieved from reference TRBV25-1 and TRBJ1-4, is EADIYQTPRYLVIGTGKKITLECSQTMGHDKMYWYQQDPGMELHLIHYSYGVNSTEKGDLSSESTVSRIRTEHFPLTLESARPSHTSQYLCASSESRSGGEKLFFGSGTQLSVL.

V is TRBV10-2 and J is TRBJ2-2, with 7 bases identical to TRBD2. In germline, CDR1 is WSHSY, CDR2 SAAADI. The CDR3 spans 16 residues. The V gene end was trimmed by 6 bases and the J gene end by 5 bases; junction bases not matched to a gene: 12. CDR3: CASSDWDYITTGELFF. The CDR3, as DNA: TGCGCCAGCAGCGACTGGGACTACATAACAACCGGGGAGCTGTTTTTT.

The V call is TRBV27, the J call TRBJ1-1; 9 bases agree with TRBD1. Germline V gives CDR1 MNHEY, CDR2 SMNVEV (reference sequence). This CDR3 comprises 14 residues. V gave up 7 bases and J gave up 1 base; unmatched junction bases: 4. The CDR3 coding sequence is TGTGCCAGCATGACAGGGGGAAGGAACACTGAAGCTTTCTTT. Translated, it gives CASMTGGRNTEAFF.